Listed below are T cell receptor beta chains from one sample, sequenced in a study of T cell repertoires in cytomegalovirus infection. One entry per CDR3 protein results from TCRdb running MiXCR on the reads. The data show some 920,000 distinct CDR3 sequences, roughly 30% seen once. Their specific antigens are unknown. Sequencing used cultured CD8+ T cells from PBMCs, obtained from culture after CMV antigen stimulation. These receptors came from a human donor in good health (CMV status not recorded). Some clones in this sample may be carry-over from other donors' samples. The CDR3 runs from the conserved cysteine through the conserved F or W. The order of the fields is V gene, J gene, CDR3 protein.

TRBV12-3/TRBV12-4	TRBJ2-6	CASTRGFGANVLTF
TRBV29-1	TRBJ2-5	CSVDSRQETQYF
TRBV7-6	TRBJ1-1	CASSLVTGDTEAFF
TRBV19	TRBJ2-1	CASSLTTHNEQFF
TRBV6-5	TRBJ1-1	CASSYSMGDTEAFF
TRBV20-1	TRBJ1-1	CSARDPGTPNTEAFF
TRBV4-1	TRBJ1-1	CASSQARLDTEAFF
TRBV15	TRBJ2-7	CATSRDRAGYEQYF
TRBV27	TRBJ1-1	CASRAGGAAAEAFF
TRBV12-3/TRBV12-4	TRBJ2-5	CASSLSEGRETQYF
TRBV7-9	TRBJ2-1	CASSALGYNEQFF
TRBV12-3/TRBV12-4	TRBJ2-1	CASTPSSMQQFF
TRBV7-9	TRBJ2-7	CASSARDGRTLEQYF
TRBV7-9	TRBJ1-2	CASSSPRDNYGYTF
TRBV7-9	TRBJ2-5	CASSLVGAGETQYF
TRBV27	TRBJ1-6	CASKTGGGGTPLHF
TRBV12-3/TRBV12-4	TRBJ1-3	CASINRGRVGNTIYF
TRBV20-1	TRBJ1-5	CSARERPGYNQPQHF
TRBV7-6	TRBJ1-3	CASSPAYSGNTIYF
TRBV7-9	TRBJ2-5	CASSFRQVGETQYF
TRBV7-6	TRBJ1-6	CASRRWDRDHNSPLHF
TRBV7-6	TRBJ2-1	CASTLSDRWLF
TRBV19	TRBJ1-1	CASSITGTGITEAFF
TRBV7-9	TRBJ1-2	CASRDRTGNYGYTF
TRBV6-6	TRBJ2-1	CASSYGGGPGYNEQFF
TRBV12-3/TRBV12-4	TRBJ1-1	CASSLGVMNTEAFF
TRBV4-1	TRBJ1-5	CASSQEVPGVVGNQPQHF
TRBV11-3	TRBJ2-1	CASSLDQDRVGDEQFF
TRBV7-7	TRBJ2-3	CASSLYPVSGAGDTQYF
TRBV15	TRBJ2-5	CVTSRDRGTSRETQYF
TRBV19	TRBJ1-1	CASGGQTNTEAFF
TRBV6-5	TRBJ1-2	CASRAGNAYGYTF
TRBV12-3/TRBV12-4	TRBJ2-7	CASSLKRQLYEQYF
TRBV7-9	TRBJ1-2	CAAVGGSAGGYGYTF
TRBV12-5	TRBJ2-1	CASGLPRGAHNEQFF
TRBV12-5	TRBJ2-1	CASGLSGGNNEQFF
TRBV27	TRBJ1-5	CASSLYLNQPQHF
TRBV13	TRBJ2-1	CASSSPHPGQFF
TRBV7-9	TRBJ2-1	CASSLVGDLTDRPTSANEQFF
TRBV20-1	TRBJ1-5	CSALGTDQPQHF
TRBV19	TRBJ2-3	CASGQLTDTQYF
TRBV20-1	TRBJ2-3	CSARELLAPTDTQYF
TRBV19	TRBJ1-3	CASSTYRASGNTIYF
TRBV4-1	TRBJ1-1	CASSRGIRGGTEAFF